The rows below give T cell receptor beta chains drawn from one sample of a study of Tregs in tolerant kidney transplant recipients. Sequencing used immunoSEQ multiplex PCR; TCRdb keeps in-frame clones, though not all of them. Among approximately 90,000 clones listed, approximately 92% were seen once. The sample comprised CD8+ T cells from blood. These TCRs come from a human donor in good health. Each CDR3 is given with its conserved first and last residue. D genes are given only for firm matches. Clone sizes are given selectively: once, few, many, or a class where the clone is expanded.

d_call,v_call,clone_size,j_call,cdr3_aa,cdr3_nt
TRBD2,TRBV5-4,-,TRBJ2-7,CASSLRAGGSSYEQYF,TGTGCCAGCAGCTTGAGGGCGGGCGGGAGCTCCTACGAGCAGTACTTC
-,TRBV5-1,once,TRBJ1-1,CASSLGGLGMNTEAFF,TGCGCCAGCAGCTTGGGAGGGTTGGGGATGAACACTGAAGCTTTCTTT
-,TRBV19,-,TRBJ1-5,CASNRARQPQHF,TGTGCCAGTAACAGGGCGAGACAGCCCCAGCATTTT
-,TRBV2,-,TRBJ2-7,CASSEPGDSPGIYEQYF,TGTGCCAGCAGTGAACCCGGGGATAGTCCGGGCATCTACGAGCAGTACTTC
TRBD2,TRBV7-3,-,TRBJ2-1,CASSNSGGAYNEQFF,TGTGCCAGCAGCAATAGCGGGGGGGCCTACAATGAGCAGTTCTTC
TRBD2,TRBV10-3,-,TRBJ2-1,CAISETSGRLYEQFF,TGTGCCATCAGTGAGACTAGCGGGAGGCTCTATGAGCAGTTCTTC
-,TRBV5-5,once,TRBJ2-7,CASSLARDSSYEQYF,TGTGCCAGCAGCTTGGCGCGGGACAGCTCTTACGAGCAGTACTTC
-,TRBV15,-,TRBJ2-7,CATSAHTGSSYEQYF,TGTGCCACCAGCGCCCACACAGGGTCTTCCTACGAGCAGTACTTC
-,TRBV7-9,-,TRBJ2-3,CASSTTRNTGGTDTQYF,TGTGCCAGCAGCACGACTAGGAATACAGGGGGCACAGATACGCAGTATTTT
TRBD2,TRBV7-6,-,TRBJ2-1,CASSPGLAGGPYNEQFF,TGTGCCAGCAGCCCGGGACTAGCGGGGGGGCCCTACAATGAGCAGTTCTTC
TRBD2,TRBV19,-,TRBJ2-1,CASSLGTSGLQVNEQFF,TGTGCCAGTAGTCTTGGGACTAGCGGGCTCCAGGTTAATGAGCAGTTCTTC
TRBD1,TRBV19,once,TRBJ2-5,CASSTGQGGETQYF,TGTGCCAGTAGTACCGGACAGGGTGGGGAGACCCAGTACTTC
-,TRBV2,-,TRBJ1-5,CASSGPGYNQPQHF,TGTGCCAGCAGTGGGCCAGGGTACAATCAGCCCCAGCATTTT
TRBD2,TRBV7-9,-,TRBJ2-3,CASSSGLAGRSTDTQYF,TGTGCCAGCAGCTCCGGACTAGCGGGACGGAGCACAGATACGCAGTATTTT
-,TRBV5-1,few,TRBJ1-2,CASSFAGYGYTF,TGCGCCAGCAGCTTCGCCGGTTATGGCTACACCTTC
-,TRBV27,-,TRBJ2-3,CASSLRDARTDTQYF,TGTGCCAGCAGTTTACGGGACGCGAGGACAGATACGCAGTATTTT
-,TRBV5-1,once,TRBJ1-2,CASSFTGLYGYTF,TGCGCCAGCAGCTTCACAGGGCTCTATGGCTACACCTTC
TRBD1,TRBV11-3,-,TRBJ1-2,CAIHPGDRGTQAEDGYTF,TGTGCCATCCACCCCGGTGACAGGGGGACCCAGGCAGAAGATGGCTACACCTTC
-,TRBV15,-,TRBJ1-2,CATSRDLGDYGYTF,TGTGCCACCAGCAGAGATCTCGGGGATTATGGCTACACCTTC
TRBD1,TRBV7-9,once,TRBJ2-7,CASSPTAGTGGSYEQYF,TGTGCCAGCAGCCCTACCGCCGGGACAGGGGGCTCCTACGAGCAGTACTTC
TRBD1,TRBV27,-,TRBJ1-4,CASSSRDRINEKLFF,TGTGCCAGCAGTTCCCGGGACAGGATTAATGAAAAACTGTTTTTT
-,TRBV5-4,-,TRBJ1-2,CASSLGPDYGYTF,TGTGCCAGCAGCTTGGGGCCAGACTATGGCTACACCTTC
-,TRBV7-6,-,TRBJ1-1,CASRIGGMNTEAFF,TGTGCCAGCAGAATAGGGGGGATGAACACTGAAGCTTTCTTT
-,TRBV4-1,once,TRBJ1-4,CASSQEGGGLNEKLFF,TGCGCCAGCAGCCAAGAAGGAGGGGGGCTTAATGAAAAACTGTTTTTT
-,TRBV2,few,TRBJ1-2,CASSGGDGYTF,TGTGCCAGCAGTGGCGGGGATGGCTACACCTTC
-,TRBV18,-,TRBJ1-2,CASSPSNRDYGYTF,TGTGCCAGCTCACCATCGAACAGGGACTATGGCTACACCTTC
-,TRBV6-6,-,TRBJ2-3,CASSLDILETDTQYF,TGTGCCAGCAGTTTGGACATTCTCGAAACAGATACGCAGTATTTT
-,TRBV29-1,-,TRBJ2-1,CSVERDRWSSYNEQFF,TGCAGCGTTGAACGGGACCGGTGGAGCTCCTACAATGAGCAGTTCTTC
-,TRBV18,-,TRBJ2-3,CASSPPNTQYF,TGTGCCAGCTCACCACCGAATACGCAGTATTTT
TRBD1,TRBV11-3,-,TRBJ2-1,CASSPYRQGNDEQFF,TGTGCCAGCAGCCCCTACAGACAGGGAAACGATGAGCAGTTCTTC
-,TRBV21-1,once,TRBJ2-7,CASSFRTDKGGEQYF,TGTGCCAGCAGCTTCAGAACGGACAAAGGAGGCGAGCAGTACTTC